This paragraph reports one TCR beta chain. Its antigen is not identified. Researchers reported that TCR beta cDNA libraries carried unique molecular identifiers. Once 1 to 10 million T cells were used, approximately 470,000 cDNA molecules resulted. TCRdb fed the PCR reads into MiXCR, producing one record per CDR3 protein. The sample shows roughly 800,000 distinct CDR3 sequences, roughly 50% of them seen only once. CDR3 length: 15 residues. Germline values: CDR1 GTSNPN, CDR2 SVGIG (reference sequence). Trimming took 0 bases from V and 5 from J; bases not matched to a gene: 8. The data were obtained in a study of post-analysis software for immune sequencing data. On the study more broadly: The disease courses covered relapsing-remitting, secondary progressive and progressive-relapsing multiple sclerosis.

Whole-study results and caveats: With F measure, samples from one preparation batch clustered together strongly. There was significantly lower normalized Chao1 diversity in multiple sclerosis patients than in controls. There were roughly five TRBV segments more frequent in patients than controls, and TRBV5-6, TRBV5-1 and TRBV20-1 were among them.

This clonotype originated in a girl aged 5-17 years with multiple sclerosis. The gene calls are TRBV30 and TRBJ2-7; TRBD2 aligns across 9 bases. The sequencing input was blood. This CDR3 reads CAWSVGSSGNDEQYF. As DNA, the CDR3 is TGTGCCTGGAGTGTAGGGTCTAGCGGGAATGACGAGCAGTACTTC.